The 14 T cell receptor beta chains below all came from one sample that was sequenced in a study of blood T cell repertoires in COVID-19 (TCRdb year 2020). The library was produced with the immunoSEQ multiplex PCR assay. In its TCRdb copy, this immuneACCESS table keeps in-frame sequences only and misses some clones. Where compared with another copy, unresolved V genes explain less than half of these, and the others have no known cause. Within this sample are around 200,000 clones, with 70% to 90% of them counted one time only. The leading ten clones occupy around 5% of the sample. Sequenced sample: peripheral blood. Receptor source: a woman over 75 with acute or convalescent COVID-19.

The J gene is TRBJ1-1, the V gene TRBV6-5; 7 bases fit TRBD1. This CDR3 comprises 14 residues. Germline V gene data show CDR1 as MNHEY and CDR2 as SVGAGI. Unmatched junction bases numbered 5, after V lost 7 bases and J lost 0 bases. CDR3 in amino acids: CASKSGQMNTEAFF. CDR3 DNA sequence: TGTGCCAGCAAATCGGGACAGATGAACACTGAAGCTTTCTTT.

This clone was detected once. The chain has TRBV18 and TRBJ2-3, with 7 bases matching TRBD1. This CDR3 is built from 15 residues. Germline V gene lookup returns CDR1 KGHSH and CDR2 LQKENI. Trimming removed 4 bases from V and 0 bases from J; junction bases left unmatched: 4. This CDR3 is CASSLRQGSTDTQYF. CDR3 DNA sequence: TGTGCCAGCTCACTGAGACAGGGAAGCACAGATACGCAGTATTTT.

The gene calls are TRBV24-1 and TRBJ1-5; no clear D gene. With 6 bases removed from V and 9 bases from J, the gap between germline ends came to 2 bases. The CDR3 sequence is 9 residues long. Per the germline V gene, CDR1 is KGHDR and CDR2 is SFDVKD. CDR3 protein: CATSRPQHF. The CDR3 DNA reads as TGTGCCACCAGTCGGCCCCAGCATTTT.

The chain carries TRBV19 and TRBJ2-1; the D is unclear. V was trimmed by 3 bases and J by 8 bases, leaving 20 bases between them. Germline-derived CDR1 and CDR2 are LNHDA and SQIVND (reference sequence). The CDR3 has 16 residues. CDR3 loop: CASSILLHRITDEQFF. CDR3 coding DNA: TGTGCCAGTAGTATTCTTCTTCATAGAATAACGGATGAGCAGTTCTTC.

The chain is built from TRBV6-5 and TRBJ1-6, with D maybe TRBD1 (6 bases). Germline CDR1 is MNHEY and CDR2 is SVGAGI. With 7 bases removed from V and 12 bases from J, the gap between germline ends came to 19 bases. CDR3 size: 14 residues. The CDR3 loop is CASKNDLTGRPLHF. The CDR3 coding sequence is TGTGCCAGCAAAAACGATCTTACAGGGAGACCCCTCCACTTT.

This chain connects TRBV19 to TRBJ2-2; D is possibly TRBD2 (6 bases). Deletions cut 3 bases from V and 0 bases from J, with 14 bases between. This CDR3 is 17 amino acids long. CDR1 is LNHDA and CDR2 is SQIVND in the germline V gene (reference sequence). CDR3 DNA sequence: TGTGCCAGTAGTATTGTGGGACTGAACGCGAACACCGGGGAGCTGTTTTTT. Translating it yields CASSIVGLNANTGELFF.

The chain combines TRBV7-9 with TRBJ2-7, with 7 bases matching TRBD2. Germline CDR1 and CDR2: SEHNR and FQNEAQ (reference sequence). The CDR3 is made up of 16 amino acids. The trim removed 1 base at V and 5 bases at J, leaving 11 bases unmatched. CDR3 DNA sequence: TGTGCCAGCAGCTTAGACAGCGGGATAAAAGGGGACGAGCAGTACTTC. Translated: CASSLDSGIKGDEQYF.

The chain links TRBV7-6 to TRBJ2-1, with TRBD2 identical over 7 bases. With V trimmed by 1 base and J by 1 base, 1 base remained unmatched. The CDR3 is made up of 15 amino acids. From germline, CDR1 is SGHVS and CDR2 FNYEAQ. The CDR3 DNA reads as TGTGCCAGCAGCTTAGACGGGGGGTCCTACAATGAGCAGTTCTTC. It is translated as CASSLDGGSYNEQFF.

This clone appeared once. This chain uses TRBV2 with TRBJ1-4, with no clear D. The germline CDR1 and CDR2 sequences are SNHLY and FYNNEI. This CDR3 is 13 amino acids long. Trimming left V 2 bases short and J 3 bases short, with 4 bases between. The CDR3 spells CASSERPNEKLFF. The CDR3 DNA follows: TGTGCCAGCAGTGAACGTCCTAATGAAAAACTGTTTTTT.

The V call is TRBV5-5, the J call TRBJ1-6; D unclear. Trimming took off 4 bases at V and 8 bases at J, with 13 bases between the two ends. The CDR3 has 14 amino acids. Germline CDR1 SGHKS, CDR2 YYEKEE (reference sequence). The CDR3 nucleotides are TGTGCCAGCAGCGTTTCGGGGTATGATTCACCCCTCCACTTT. Protein sequence: CASSVSGYDSPLHF.

The chain joins TRBV7-9 to TRBJ1-2; a possible D gene is TRBD1 (6 bases). The CDR3 is made up of 14 amino acids. The germline gives CDR1 SEHNR, CDR2 FQNEAQ (reference sequence). V was pared by 0 bases and J by 5 bases, with 10 bases between. The CDR3 is CASSLAGQGYGYTF. CDR3 nucleotide sequence: TGTGCCAGCAGCTTAGCGGGTCAGGGGTATGGCTACACCTTC.

The rearrangement uses TRBV28 and TRBJ2-1, with D possibly being TRBD1 (6 bases). From germline, CDR1 is MDHEN and CDR2 SYDVKM. With 5 bases removed from V and 6 bases from J, the gap between germline ends came to 17 bases. The CDR3 runs 15 residues. CDR3 coding DNA: TGTGCCAGCAGTCTACAGGGAAGGACTTTCAATGAGCAGTTCTTC. This codes for CASSLQGRTFNEQFF.

The V gene is TRBV6-5, the J gene TRBJ2-1, with a possible D match to TRBD2 (5 bases). The CDR3 runs 12 residues. Per the germline V gene, CDR1 is MNHEY and CDR2 is SVGAGI. V was clipped by 8 bases and J by 0 bases, with 5 bases between them. In DNA form, the CDR3 reads TGTGCCAGCGGACTCTCCTACAATGAGCAGTTCTTC. This encodes CASGLSYNEQFF.

The rearrangement links TRBV6-6 to TRBJ1-6; 7 nucleotides agree with TRBD1. Germline V CDR1 and CDR2: MNHNY, SVGAGI (reference sequence). The V gene end was trimmed by 8 bases and the J gene end by 7 bases; junction bases not matched to a gene: 8. This CDR3 contains 14 residues. This CDR3 reads CASHGTDTNSPLHF. CDR3 DNA: TGTGCCAGCCATGGGACAGACACAAATTCACCCCTCCACTTT.